The subject of this entry is one TCR beta chain. The sample belongs to a study of OX40 agonist ivuxolimab in advanced cancers. J gave up 4 bases and V 6 bases, and 1 base lay outside the gene matches. Germline loops: CDR1 SNHLY, CDR2 FYNNEI. This CDR3 has 12 amino acids. Profiled with immunoSEQ multiplex PCR; TCRdb holds only in-frame clones, not every one. Seen here are tens of thousands of clones, around 85% observed once, and the top ten hold roughly 2.1%. This chain uses TRBV2 with TRBJ1-1; TRBD1 agrees at 8 bases. The sample was CD4+ or CD8+ T cells sorted from blood, taken in a trial of the OX40 agonist ivuxolimab. The sequence was collected from an adult with an advanced solid tumor such as melanoma, head and neck, liver or kidney cancer. The CDR3 here is CASRGQVTEAFF. CDR3 DNA: TGTGCCAGCAGGGGACAGGTCACTGAAGCTTTCTTT.